This T cell receptor (beta chain) was sequenced during a study of OX40 agonist ivuxolimab in advanced cancers. V lost 4 bases and J 0 bases, leaving 13 bases between the germline ends. CDR3 length: 16 residues. Per the germline V gene, CDR1 is SGHNT and CDR2 is YYREEE (reference sequence). The repertoire was sequenced with immunoSEQ multiplex PCR; TCRdb's copy has only in-frame clones and lacks some. Of under 100,000 clones listed, 70% to 90% were seen once; the top ten hold 0.75% to 0.85%. This clonotype was obtained from an adult with an advanced solid tumor such as melanoma, head and neck, liver or kidney cancer. The material was CD4+ or CD8+ T cells sorted from blood, obtained in a trial of the OX40 agonist ivuxolimab. The chain combines TRBV5-4 with TRBJ1-4; possible D gene TRBD1, 5 bases. The CDR3 protein is CASSPGTFATNEKLFF. Here the CDR3 DNA reads TGTGCCAGCAGCCCGGGGACCTTTGCAACTAATGAAAAACTGTTTTTT.